These 32 T cell receptor beta chains originate from one sample sequenced in a study of T-cell reconstitution after alpha-beta-depleted transplantation in children. Library preparation (for TCRbeta) was performed with unique molecular identifiers. MiXCR, applied by TCRdb to the PCR reads, yields one record per CDR3 protein. The repertoire holds approximately 650,000 distinct CDR3 sequences, with less than 15% as singletons. Sequencing used PBMCs, obtained before TCRalphabeta/CD19-depleted stem cell transplant. These receptors all stem from a girl aged 2-9 years with congenital amegakaryocytic thrombocytopenia, due to receive a stem cell transplant.

Only a few counts were recorded for this clonotype. The chain joins TRBV29-1 to TRBJ2-1, with a weak D call TRBD1 (9 bases). The CDR3 has 19 amino acids. V lost 6 bases and J 3 bases, leaving 30 bases between the germline ends. CDR1 is SQVTM and CDR2 is ANQGSEA in the germline V gene. Here the CDR3 reads CSVLPGQGELAEFYNEQFF. The CDR3 bases are TGCAGCGTCCTTCCGGGACAGGGAGAACTAGCGGAGTTCTACAATGAGCAGTTCTTC.

The chain uses TRBV12-3 or TRBV12-4 and TRBJ2-1, with TRBD2 matching over 13 bases. Trimming removed 1 base from V and 7 bases from J; junction bases left unmatched: 4. This CDR3 has 16 residues. Here the CDR3 reads CASSLGLAGGLNEQFF. The CDR3 bases are TGTGCCAGCAGTTTAGGACTAGCGGGAGGATTAAATGAGCAGTTCTTC.

In its sample, this clonotype was seen many times. This sequence joins TRBV5-1 and TRBJ2-2; the D is unclear. The CDR3 has 15 residues. V shed 0 bases and J shed 4 bases, with 10 bases lying between them. The germline gives CDR1 SGHRS, CDR2 YFSETQ. The CDR3 nucleotides read TGCGCCAGCAGCTTGGTCAGAGTCGTCACCGGGGAGCTGTTTTTT. Translation: CASSLVRVVTGELFF. Based on the CDR3 plus reference TRBV5-1 and TRBJ2-2, the full variable domain is KAGVTQTPRYLIKTRGQQVTLSCSPISGHRSVSWYQQTPGQGLQFLFEYFSETQRNKGNFPGRFSGRQFSNSRSEMNVSTLELGDSALYLCASSLVRVVTGELFFGEGSRLTVL.

This clonotype was counted ten times or more. This chain joins TRBV15 and TRBJ2-1; TRBD2 agrees at 8 bases. CDR3 length: 14 amino acids. The germline gives CDR1 LNHNV, CDR2 YYDKDF (reference sequence). Trimming at V came to 5 bases and at J to 8 bases, leaving 8 bases not matched to a gene. CDR3 bases: TGTGCCACCAGCGGTAGCGGGATAAAAGATGAGCAGTTCTTC. It encodes CATSGSGIKDEQFF.

The V call is TRBV3-1, the J call TRBJ2-5; no reliable D call. Germline assignment: CDR1 LGHDT and CDR2 YNNKEL (reference sequence). The CDR3 contains 14 residues. Deletions cut 4 bases from V and 5 bases from J, with 14 bases between. As DNA, the CDR3 is TGTGCCAGCAGCCCGCTAGTAGAGGTGGAGACCCAGTACTTC. This gives the protein CASSPLVEVETQYF.

There are a few counts of this clonotype. The chain combines TRBV5-1 with TRBJ2-2; maybe TRBD1 (5 bases). There are 16 residues in the CDR3. V lost 1 base and J 3 bases, leaving 13 bases between the germline ends. Germline V lookup: CDR1 SGHRS, CDR2 YFSETQ. DNA of the CDR3: TGCGCCAGCAGCTTGTTATTAGGGGCTGACACCGGGGAGCTGTTTTTT. The encoded protein is CASSLLLGADTGELFF.

This clonotype was observed many times. The rearrangement uses TRBV5-1 and TRBJ2-1; 10 bases align to TRBD2. Losses at the gene ends were 4 bases for V and 7 bases for J; bases not matched to a gene: 8. Germline V gene lookup returns CDR1 SGHRS and CDR2 YFSETQ. The CDR3 is 15 amino acids. The chain's CDR3 is CASSGASGSINEQFF. CDR3 nucleotide sequence: TGCGCCAGCAGCGGGGCTAGCGGGAGTATAAATGAGCAGTTCTTC.

This chain connects TRBV7-9 to TRBJ2-5; possibly TRBD1 or TRBD2 for D (5 bases each). The CDR3 runs 13 residues. The germline V gene encodes CDR1 SEHNR and CDR2 FQNEAQ (reference sequence). Trimming took 3 bases from V and 6 from J, leaving 11 bases between them. The CDR3: CASSLGQGQTQYF. CDR3 in DNA: TGTGCCAGCAGCTTGGGGCAGGGACAGACCCAGTACTTC.

There are many counts of this clonotype. The chain recombines TRBV25-1 with TRBJ1-5; TRBD1 agrees at 8 bases. Germline V lookup: CDR1 MGHDK, CDR2 SYGVNS. The CDR3 runs 15 residues. V dropped 1 base and J dropped 2; count of bases not matched to a gene: 1. The CDR3 region has the DNA TGTGCCAGCAGTGAATCGGGACAGGGCAATCAGCCCCAGCATTTT. Protein: CASSESGQGNQPQHF.

This clonotype has a handful of counts. The gene calls are TRBV7-9 and TRBJ2-7; a possible D gene is TRBD1 (6 bases). The CDR3 totals 17 residues. The germline gives CDR1 SEHNR, CDR2 FQNEAQ (reference sequence). Between the trimmed V and J ends, which lost 8 bases and 3 bases, there was a span of 26 bases. The CDR3 DNA follows: TGTGCCAGCGGATCAAACAGGGCCGCGGACTCACACTACGAGCAGTACTTC. As protein: CASGSNRAADSHYEQYF.

This clonotype showed up many times. The CDR3 here is CASSLEVEQFF. CDR3 DNA: TGTGCCAGCAGCTTAGAGGTTGAGCAGTTCTTC. The V and J genes are TRBV7-9 and TRBJ2-1; D is uncertain. Germline V gene lookup returns CDR1 SEHNR and CDR2 FQNEAQ (reference sequence). The CDR3 has 11 amino acids. With 1 base removed from V and 9 bases from J, the gap between germline ends came to 4 bases.

This clonotype has ten or more counts. The chain carries TRBV5-5 and TRBJ1-5; TRBD1 might be the D (5 bases). CDR1 is SGHKS, CDR2 YYEKEE, per germline (reference sequence). The CDR3 contains 16 residues. V lost 4 bases, J lost 0 bases, and 14 bases lay in between. Written as DNA, the CDR3 is TGTGCCAGCAGCAAGCGTACAGGAGTTAGCAATCAGCCCCAGCATTTT. This translates into CASSKRTGVSNQPQHF.

This clonotype showed up many times. The chain couples TRBV5-1 to TRBJ2-2; unclear D gene. Germline lookup yields CDR1 SGHRS and CDR2 YFSETQ. The V and J ends lost 3 bases and 6 bases respectively, with 18 bases between them. CDR3 size: 16 residues. This chain's CDR3 is CASSSKETLSAGELFF. In nucleotides, the CDR3 is TGCGCCAGCAGCTCAAAGGAGACTCTTAGTGCCGGGGAGCTGTTTTTT.

V gene TRBV11-2 combines with J gene TRBJ2-1; D possibly corresponds to TRBD1 (6 bases). This CDR3 is 16 amino acids long. Trimming took off 4 bases at V and 7 bases at J, with 20 bases between the two ends. The germline V gene has CDR1 SGHAT and CDR2 FQNNGV. DNA of the CDR3: TGTGCCAGCAGCTCCCGGTTCGAGGGGGAGTATAATGAGCAGTTCTTC. The encoded protein is CASSSRFEGEYNEQFF.

The table lists this clonotype with a few counts. This rearrangement joins TRBV11-1 to TRBJ2-5; possibly TRBD1 for D (8 bases). This CDR3 is 19 amino acids long. V dropped 5 bases and J dropped 1 base, with 26 bases sitting between them. Germline assignment: CDR1 SGHAT and CDR2 FQDESV (reference sequence). CDR3 sequence (DNA): TGTGCCAGCAGCCCGCCGGACAGGGTGAGGGAGGGCCTCCAAGAGACCCAGTACTTC. This codes for CASSPPDRVREGLQETQYF.

Ten or more counts support this clonotype. J is TRBJ1-2 and V is TRBV12-3 or TRBV12-4; D not certain. The CDR3 covers 17 residues. V was shortened by 4 bases and J by 6 bases, with 24 bases between the two germline ends. CDR3 bases: TGTGCCAGCAGTTCCCTCCCCTCCCGGATCCCGATTCATGGCTACACCTTC. Translation gives CASSSLPSRIPIHGYTF.

The chain has TRBV7-9 and TRBJ2-7; D is perhaps TRBD2 (5 bases). Trimming took off 1 base at V and 0 bases at J, with 10 bases between the two ends. Per the germline V gene, CDR1 is SEHNR and CDR2 is FQNEAQ (reference sequence). This CDR3 has 15 amino acids. The CDR3 nucleotides are TGTGCCAGCAGCTTAGGGCGGGCTTCCTCCTACGAGCAGTACTTC. Residues: CASSLGRASSYEQYF.

This clonotype was detected a few times. The rearrangement uses TRBV28 and TRBJ1-2, with D unresolved. The CDR3 consists of 15 residues. Germline V gene lookup returns CDR1 MDHEN and CDR2 SYDVKM. Trimming took 5 bases from V and 3 from J, leaving 16 bases between them. CDR3 region: CASSPPGSGDYGYTF. DNA of the CDR3: TGTGCCAGCAGTCCCCCTGGTTCGGGTGACTATGGCTACACCTTC.

V gene TRBV5-1 combines with J gene TRBJ1-4; D uncertain. Germline V gene data show CDR1 as SGHRS and CDR2 as YFSETQ. The CDR3 is 15 amino acids. V was trimmed by 1 base and J by 4 bases, leaving 11 bases between them. Written as DNA, the CDR3 is TGCGCCAGCAGCTTGCAAGGTCGATTTAATGAAAAACTGTTTTTT. As protein: CASSLQGRFNEKLFF.

In its sample, this clonotype was seen many times. The genes are TRBV6-6 and TRBJ1-4, with TRBD1 as a possible D gene (5 bases). Germline loops: CDR1 MNHNY, CDR2 SVGAGI (reference sequence). V was pared by 6 bases and J by 7 bases, with 12 bases between. The CDR3 is 13 amino acids. The CDR3 sequence is CASREWDFEKLFF. CDR3 DNA sequence: TGTGCCAGCAGGGAGTGGGACTTTGAAAAACTGTTTTTT.

The table lists this clonotype with many counts. At one end, the junction sequence differs from germline, possibly due to a read error. The chain carries TRBV9 and TRBJ2-7, with D possibly being TRBD2 (5 bases). The CDR3 extends over 11 amino acids. Germline lookup yields CDR1 SGDLS and CDR2 YYNGEE. This CDR3 is CASSADPRTSF. The CDR3 DNA follows: TGTGCCAGCAGCGCAGACCCAAGGACTTCGTTC.

The sample holds many counts of this clonotype. V gene TRBV20-1 combines with J gene TRBJ1-2; D is unresolved. Trimming cost V 3 bases and J 2 bases, with 1 base left between them. The CDR3 has 10 residues. CDR1 and CDR2 from the germline V gene are DFQATT and SNEGSKA (reference sequence). CDR3 in amino acids: CSARNYGYTF. The CDR3 bases are TGCAGTGCTAGGAACTATGGCTACACCTTC.

This clonotype was observed many times. The chain is built from TRBV29-1 and TRBJ2-5, with a possible D match to TRBD1 (5 bases). The V and J ends lost 4 bases and 3 bases respectively, with 18 bases between them. This CDR3 has 15 residues. The germline V gene encodes CDR1 SQVTM and CDR2 ANQGSEA. In DNA form, the CDR3 reads TGCAGCGTTGCTGTAATAGGGGCTGGAAAAGAGACCCAGTACTTC. Residues: CSVAVIGAGKETQYF.

This clonotype was observed many times. V is TRBV20-1 and J is TRBJ2-7; the match to TRBD2 covers 9 bases. This CDR3 has 13 residues. Germline V gene lookup returns CDR1 DFQATT and CDR2 SNEGSKA (reference sequence). The J segment lost 2 bases and the V segment lost 2 bases, leaving 1 base of the junction unmatched. The CDR3, as DNA: TGCAGTGCTAGACTAGCGGGAACCTACGAGCAGTACTTC. Amino acids: CSARLAGTYEQYF.

The table lists this clonotype with a few counts. This chain uses TRBV20-1 with TRBJ2-6, with a tentative D call TRBD1 (6 bases). V dropped 3 bases and J dropped 1 base, with 13 bases sitting between them. Germline V gene data show CDR1 as DFQATT and CDR2 as SNEGSKA (reference sequence). The CDR3 has 16 amino acids. For the CDR3, the DNA is TGCAGTGCTAGTCTGGCAGGGGTATCTGGGGCCAACGTCCTGACTTTC. This codes for CSASLAGVSGANVLTF.

This clonotype has a count of ten or more. The chain has TRBV5-1 and TRBJ2-5; D not resolved. Germline V lookup: CDR1 SGHRS, CDR2 YFSETQ. Between the trimmed V and J ends, which lost 0 bases and 5 bases, there was a span of 11 bases. The CDR3 extends over 14 amino acids. CDR3 sequence (DNA): TGCGCCAGCAGCTTGGCGGGTGCTGGGGAGACCCAGTACTTC. Protein: CASSLAGAGETQYF.

This sequence joins TRBV29-1 and TRBJ1-2; D gene ambiguous. Germline V gene sequence: CDR1 SQVTM, CDR2 ANQGSEA. The CDR3 spans 11 residues. V was trimmed by 4 bases and J by 6 bases, leaving 9 bases between them. As DNA, the CDR3 is TGCAGCGTTGGTTCTAAGGATGGCTACACCTTC. Translating it yields CSVGSKDGYTF.

This clonotype occurred many times. V and J are TRBV12-3 or TRBV12-4 and TRBJ2-7, with 10 bases fitting TRBD1. The CDR3 runs 13 residues. Trimming cost V 8 bases and J 0 bases; bases outside gene matches: 1. The CDR3 coding sequence is TGTGCCAGCCGGGACAGGGGCTCCTACGAGCAGTACTTC. This translates into CASRDRGSYEQYF.

This clonotype was seen many times. The V and J genes are TRBV20-1 and TRBJ2-5; D call uncertain. The CDR3 length is 12 residues. The germline gives CDR1 DFQATT, CDR2 SNEGSKA (reference sequence). V was cut by 2 bases and J by 13 bases, with 17 bases left in between. CDR3 amino acids: CSARSDTTTPYF. CDR3 nucleotide sequence: TGCAGTGCTAGATCCGATACGACCACTCCGTACTTC.

This clonotype was found many times. The rearrangement joins TRBV20-1 to TRBJ1-5; D call uncertain. Germline V lookup: CDR1 DFQATT, CDR2 SNEGSKA (reference sequence). Between the trimmed V and J ends, which lost 2 bases and 3 bases, there was a span of 11 bases. The CDR3 covers 14 residues. CDR3 loop: CSARPPLDNQPQHF. For the CDR3, the DNA is TGCAGTGCTAGACCCCCGCTGGACAATCAGCCCCAGCATTTT.

For this clonotype: Possible read error: a much larger clone is one base away. CDR3 nucleotide sequence: TGCAGCGTTTGTCGAACTCAAACAGATACGCAGTATTTT. This codes for CSVCRTQTDTQYF. The chain carries TRBV29-1 and TRBJ2-3; D call uncertain. Between the trimmed V and J ends, which lost 5 bases and 3 bases, there was a span of 12 bases. The CDR3 has 13 residues. Per the germline V gene, CDR1 is SQVTM and CDR2 is ANQGSEA.

The table lists this clonotype with a few counts. This rearrangement joins TRBV19 to TRBJ1-1, with no clear D. Germline CDR1 LNHDA, CDR2 SQIVND (reference sequence). The CDR3 loop spans 17 amino acids. V lost 4 bases to trimming and J lost 0 bases, with 18 bases between them. CDR3 sequence reads: CASSSNPAAGLNTEAFF. In DNA form, the CDR3 reads TGTGCCAGTAGTAGCAACCCCGCGGCCGGGTTGAACACTGAAGCTTTCTTT.